Presented here are 12 T cell receptor delta chains from one specimen sequenced in a study of γδ T cells in repeated Plasmodium falciparum infection. Gammadelta T cells were flow-sorted from PBMC into Vgamma9/Vdelta2+ and Vdelta2-negative populations for bulk analysis. TCRdb reprocessed the multiplex PCR reads using CATT. This sample has around 82,000 delta-chain clones, with more than 1.4% found just once. Sequenced sample: gamma-delta T cells from blood. The receptors here all came from a pool of human donors (malaria-infected and uninfected, not separated).

About this clone itself: The amino acid sequence in TCRdb belongs to a much larger clone and departs from this DNA's translation at residue 15, likely a sequencing read error; the sequence shown is translated from the DNA. The CDR3 region is CACDTGRALALTAQPFF. CDR3 in DNA: TGTGCCTGTGACACCGGCCGGGCGTTAGCTTTGACAGCACAACCCTTCTTT. No J gene call was made, and the V gene is TRDV2. The germline V gene encodes CDR1 GEAIGNYY and CDR2 EKD. This CDR3 contains 17 residues.

This clone was found a few times. The amino acid sequence in TCRdb belongs to a much larger clone and departs from this DNA's translation at residue 9, likely a sequencing read error; the sequence shown is translated from the DNA. This chain uses TRDV1 with TRDJ1; 9 positions match TRDD3. The J gene is absent in TCRdb and was assigned here via DNA matching to germline. In germline, CDR1 is TSWWSYY, CDR2 QGS. Trimming removed 1 base from V and 8 bases from J; junction bases left unmatched: 17. The CDR3 has 18 amino acids. The DNA for the CDR3 is TGTGCTCTTGGGGAACCTCATTACCGGGGGATACAAAGGGAGAAACTCATCTTT. Protein: CALGEPHYRGIQREKLIF.

This clone was seen more than once but under ten times. A far bigger clonotype differs at one base, so this is likely a read error. Within the sample, other DNA sequences also encode this same CDR3. The genes are TRDV2 and TRDJ1, with 10 bases matching TRDD3. No J gene is reported in TCRdb; it was inferred here by comparing the DNA with germline. Germline CDR1 and CDR2: GEAIGNYY and EKD. This CDR3 contains 16 residues. V shed 7 bases and J 0 bases; nucleotides not matched to a gene: 10. CDR3 coding DNA: TGTGCCTGCGATAAGAATACTGGGGGATACACCGATAAACTCATCTTT. Protein: CACDKNTGGYTDKLIF.

This clone appeared a few times. This DNA's translation differs at residue 16 from TCRdb's protein, which comes from a much larger clone; a read error is likely, and the protein shown is translated from the DNA. The genes are TRAV38-2/DV8 and TRDJ1, with TRDD3 matching over 12 bases. TCRdb gives no J gene; it was assigned here by matching the DNA to germline. The length of the CDR3 is 19 residues. Germline V CDR1 and CDR2: TSESDYY, QEAYKQQN. CDR3 amino acids: CAYSGVGYWGIHARDRLIF. The CDR3 DNA is TGTGCTTATAGCGGGGTCGGCTACTGGGGGATACACGCAAGGGATAGACTCATCTTT.

This clone has a handful of counts. TCRdb lists the protein of a much larger clone for this DNA, which differs at residue 6, so this is likely a read error; the protein given here is translated from the DNA itself. This rearrangement joins TRDV1 to TRDJ1, with 8 bases aligning to TRDD3. TCRdb does not report a J gene; here it was assigned by matching the DNA to germline references. Germline-derived CDR1 and CDR2 are TSWWSYY and QGS. The CDR3 is 22 residues long. Trimming removed 2 bases from V and 0 bases from J; junction bases left unmatched: 23. CDR3 sequence reads: CALGESLYRTGGHLPYTDKLIF. The CDR3 nucleotides are TGTGCTCTTGGGGAAAGTCTCTACCGTACTGGGGGTCACCTCCCCTACACCGATAAACTCATCTTT.

This clone was seen a few times. The TCRdb record carries a much larger clone's protein, which differs from this DNA's translation at residue 9; a read error is the likely cause, and the protein listed here is the DNA translation. The chain joins TRDV1 to TRDJ1; possible D gene TRDD3, 5 bases. TCRdb is silent on the J gene; assignment here came from matching the DNA to germline. CDR1 and CDR2 from the germline V gene are TSWWSYY and QGS. CDR3 length: 19 amino acids. Deletions cut 4 bases from V and 0 bases from J, with 24 bases between. This CDR3 reads CALGGLSRPGALYTDKLIF. DNA for the CDR3: TGTGCTCTTGGGGGACTCTCGAGGCCGGGGGCCCTGTACACCGATAAACTCATCTTT.

About this clone itself: This DNA's translation differs at residue 6 from TCRdb's protein, which comes from a much larger clone; a read error is likely, and the protein shown is translated from the DNA. The chain recombines TRDV2 with TRDJ1; 8 bases match TRDD3. After removal of 0 bases from V and 7 bases from J, the junction contained 21 bases not matched to a gene. CDR1 is GEAIGNYY, CDR2 EKD, per germline. The CDR3 loop spans 19 amino acids. CDR3 coding DNA: TGTGCCTGTGACACCCATCAAGGGATACGCGCGGGGGATGCCGGTAAACTCATCTTT. Translated: CACDTHQGIRAGDAGKLIF.

This clone was observed a handful of times. It is likely a read error: a sequence one base away is far more abundant. This CDR3 is also generated by other DNA sequences in the sample. This sequence joins TRDV2 and TRDJ3; TRDD3 aligns across 13 bases. CDR1 and CDR2 (germline): GEAIGNYY, EKD. The length of the CDR3 is 20 residues. The CDR3 region is CACDRRLGDTRFWDTRQMFF. CDR3 sequence (DNA): TGTGCCTGTGACCGGAGACTGGGGGATACGCGTTTCTGGGACACCCGACAGATGTTCTTC.

This clone was seen only a few times. A read error likely explains why the TCRdb protein, taken from a much larger clone, differs from this DNA's translation at residue 8; the protein shown is translated from the DNA. The V call is TRDV1, the J call TRDJ1; D possibly uses TRDD2 or TRDD3 (6 bases each). No J segment appears in TCRdb, so it was assigned here by matching the sequence to germline. Germline V gene sequence: CDR1 TSWWSYY, CDR2 QGS. Trimming removed 0 bases from V and 0 bases from J, with 32 bases in between. This CDR3 spans 23 amino acids. The CDR3: CALGELPSPTGLGTLWYTDKLIF. DNA for the CDR3: TGTGCTCTTGGGGAACTCCCCTCTCCTACTGGGCTGGGAACGTTGTGGTACACCGATAAACTCATCTTT.

This clone turned up a few times. The protein recorded in TCRdb matches a much larger clone and deviates from this DNA's translation at residue 5, suggesting a read error; the protein here is obtained by translating the DNA. The chain joins TRDV2 to TRDJ1; the match to TRDD3 covers 10 bases. Assignment of the J gene here rests on matching the DNA to germline, because TCRdb gives none. CDR3 length: 15 residues. The V segment lost 5 bases and the J segment 3 bases; nucleotides outside the gene matches: 8. The germline V gene encodes CDR1 GEAIGNYY and CDR2 EKD. CDR3 coding DNA: TGTGCCTGTGTGGAGCTGGGGGATAATGCCGATAAACTCATCTTT. Translation: CACVELGDNADKLIF.

This clone was found a few times. This chain uses TRDV3 with TRDJ1; weak D call: TRDD3 (10 bases). The J gene comes from matching the DNA to germline here; TCRdb lacks it. This CDR3 is built from 24 residues. From germline, CDR1 is TVYSNPD and CDR2 GDNSRS (reference sequence). V was clipped by 2 bases and J by 4 bases, with 47 bases between them. CDR3 DNA: TGTGCCTTTGCCTTCGGACTCCCCTACGCCCCTTTGGGGGATACCTTCCTACGAAACGATAAACTCATCTTT. Translation: CAFAFGLPYAPLGDTFLRNDKLIF. Combining the CDR3 with reference TRDV3 and TRDJ1 gives the whole variable domain CDKVTQSSPDQTVASGSEVVLLCTYDTVYSNPDLFWYRIRPDYSFQFVFYGDNSRSEGADFTQGRFSVKHILTQKAFHLVISPVRTEDSATYYCAFAFGLPYAPLGDTFLRNDKLIFGKGTRVTVEP.

As for this clone: TCRdb attributes to this sequence the protein of a much larger clone, which differs from the DNA translation at residue 19; a read error is likely, and the protein displayed is translated from the DNA. This chain joins TRDV1 and TRDJ1; TRDD3 aligns across 9 bases. TCRdb lists no J gene, so it was determined here by aligning the DNA to germline. The CDR3 is 24 residues long. J lost 3 bases, V lost 0 bases, and 29 bases had no gene match. Looked up from germline, CDR1 is TSWWSYY and CDR2 is QGS. CDR3 region: CALGELFHHRTKESWGIPADKLIF. In nucleotides, the CDR3 is TGTGCTCTTGGGGAACTATTCCACCATCGCACTAAAGAATCCTGGGGGATCCCAGCCGATAAACTCATCTTT.